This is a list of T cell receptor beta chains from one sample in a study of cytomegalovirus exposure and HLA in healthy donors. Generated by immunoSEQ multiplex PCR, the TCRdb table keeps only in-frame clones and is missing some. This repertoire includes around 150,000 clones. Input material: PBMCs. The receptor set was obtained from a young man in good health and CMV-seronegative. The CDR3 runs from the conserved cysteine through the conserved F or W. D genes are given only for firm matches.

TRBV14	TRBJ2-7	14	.	CASSHGHLPYEQYF	TGTGCCAGCAGCCACGGACACCTCCCGTACGAGCAGTACTTC
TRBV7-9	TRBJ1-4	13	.	CASSSWANEKLFF	TGTGCCAGCAGCTCCTGGGCCAATGAAAAACTGTTTTTT
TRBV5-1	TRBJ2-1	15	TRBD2	CASSQGLAGNNEQFF	TGCGCCAGCAGCCAGGGACTAGCGGGGAACAATGAGCAGTTCTTC
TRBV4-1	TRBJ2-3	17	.	CASSQALRRGRTDTQYF	TGCGCCAGCAGCCAAGCACTGAGGCGGGGCCGCACAGATACGCAGTATTTT
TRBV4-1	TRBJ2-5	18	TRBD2	CASSQEAPGTSGYQTQYF	TGCGCCAGCAGCCAAGAAGCCCCCGGGACTAGCGGGTATCAGACCCAGTACTTC
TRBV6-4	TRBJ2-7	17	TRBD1	CASSPNLPGQGGDEQYF	TGTGCCAGCAGTCCAAATTTACCGGGACAGGGAGGCGACGAGCAGTACTTC
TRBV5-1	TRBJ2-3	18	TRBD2	CASSLARRTSGGTDTQYF	TGCGCCAGCAGCTTGGCCCGGAGGACTAGCGGGGGCACAGATACGCAGTATTTT
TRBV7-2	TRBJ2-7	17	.	CASSYRPNPGLSHEQYF	TGTGCCAGCAGCTACAGACCGAACCCCGGACTATCTCACGAGCAGTACTTC
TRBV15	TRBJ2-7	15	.	CATSRGLSGRYEQYF	TGTGCCACCAGCAGAGGGTTAAGCGGGCGGTACGAGCAGTACTTC
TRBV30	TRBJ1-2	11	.	CAWTANYGYTF	TGTGCCTGGACGGCTAACTATGGCTACACCTTC
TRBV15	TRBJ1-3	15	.	CATSRDQGRGNTIYF	TGTGCCACCAGCAGAGATCAGGGCCGCGGAAACACCATATATTTT
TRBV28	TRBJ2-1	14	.	CATDYSSSYNEQFF	TGTGCCACCGACTATTCGAGCTCCTACAATGAGCAGTTCTTC
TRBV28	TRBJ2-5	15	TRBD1	CASSTQGQGLETQYF	TGTGCCAGCAGTACACAGGGACAGGGTTTGGAGACCCAGTACTTC
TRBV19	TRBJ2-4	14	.	CASRTGHLKNIQYF	TGTGCCAGTAGAACCGGACATCTCAAAAACATTCAGTACTTC
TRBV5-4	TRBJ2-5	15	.	CASSSGSGNQETQYF	TGTGCCAGCAGCTCCGGGAGCGGCAACCAAGAGACCCAGTACTTC
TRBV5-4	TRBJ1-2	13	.	CASSRQENYGYTF	TGTGCCAGCAGCCGACAGGAGAACTATGGCTACACCTTC
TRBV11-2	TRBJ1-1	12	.	CASSPTRTEAFF	TGTGCCAGCAGCCCCACGCGTACTGAAGCTTTCTTT
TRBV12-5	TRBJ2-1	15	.	CASGLVPRSYNEQFF	TGTGCTAGTGGTTTGGTACCCAGGTCCTACAATGAGCAGTTCTTC
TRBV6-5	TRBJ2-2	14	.	CASSYELNTGELFF	TGTGCCAGCAGTTACGAGCTGAACACCGGGGAGCTGTTTTTT
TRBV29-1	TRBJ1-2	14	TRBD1	CSVSRQGPGYGYTF	TGCAGCGTTAGTCGACAGGGTCCTGGCTATGGCTACACCTTC
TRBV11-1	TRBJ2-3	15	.	CASSLAGAQSDTQYF	TGTGCCAGCAGCCTTGCGGGGGCTCAGTCGGATACGCAGTATTTT
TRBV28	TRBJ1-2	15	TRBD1	CASSLPGTGGYGYTF	TGTGCTAGCAGTTTGCCCGGGACAGGGGGGTATGGCTACACCTTC
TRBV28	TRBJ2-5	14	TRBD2	CATLSGSVEETQYF	TGTGCCACCCTTAGCGGGAGTGTGGAGGAGACCCAGTACTTC
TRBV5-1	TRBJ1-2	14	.	CASSLAGSGYGYTF	TGCGCCAGCAGCTTGGCCGGGAGCGGCTATGGCTACACCTTC
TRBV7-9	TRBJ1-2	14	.	CASSERGGGDGYTF	TGTGCCAGCAGCGAACGGGGGGGAGGTGATGGCTACACCTTC
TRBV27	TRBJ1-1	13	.	CASSFKRNTEAFF	TGTGCCAGCAGTTTTAAGAGGAACACTGAAGCTTTCTTT
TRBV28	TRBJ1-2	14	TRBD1	CASIRQGADYGYTF	TGTGCCAGCATTAGACAGGGGGCAGACTATGGCTACACCTTC
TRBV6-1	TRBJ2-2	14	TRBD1	CASSQGADTGELFF	TGTGCCAGCAGTCAGGGGGCTGACACCGGGGAGCTGTTTTTT
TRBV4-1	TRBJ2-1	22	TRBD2	CASSQRASGTSGVGAGYNEQFF	TGCGCCAGCAGCCAACGTGCATCCGGGACTAGCGGGGTCGGAGCAGGATACAATGAGCAGTTCTTC
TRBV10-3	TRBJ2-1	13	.	CAIMGGQSDEQFF	TGTGCCATCATGGGGGGGCAGTCCGATGAGCAGTTCTTC
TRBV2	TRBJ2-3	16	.	CASSDLQASSTDTQYF	TGTGCCAGCAGTGACTTGCAGGCCTCTAGCACAGATACGCAGTATTTT
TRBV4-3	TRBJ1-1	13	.	CASSQAREGEAFF	TGCGCCAGCAGCCAAGCGAGGGAGGGAGAAGCTTTCTTT
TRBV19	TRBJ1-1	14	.	CASSIGAGETEAFF	TGTGCCAGTAGTATAGGAGCAGGGGAAACTGAAGCTTTCTTT
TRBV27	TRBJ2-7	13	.	CASRETLSYEQYF	TGTGCCAGCAGAGAAACCCTATCCTACGAGCAGTACTTC
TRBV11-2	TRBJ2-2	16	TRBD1	CASSPGQGAWTGELFF	TGTGCCAGCAGCCCGGGACAGGGGGCTTGGACCGGGGAGCTGTTTTTT
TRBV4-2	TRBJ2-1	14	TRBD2	CASSQDGRAGEQFF	TGTGCCAGCAGCCAAGACGGGAGGGCCGGGGAGCAGTTCTTC
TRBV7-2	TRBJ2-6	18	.	CASSLVAGTTTGANVLTF	TGTGCCAGCAGCTTAGTGGCCGGGACAACGACTGGGGCCAACGTCCTGACTTTC
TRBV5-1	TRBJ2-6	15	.	CASSLVRSGANVLTF	TGCGCCAGCAGCTTGGTCCGCTCTGGGGCCAACGTCCTGACTTTC
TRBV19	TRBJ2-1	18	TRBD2	CASSRGTSGRSLYNEQFF	TGTGCCAGTAGTAGAGGGACTAGCGGGAGGTCCCTCTACAATGAGCAGTTCTTC
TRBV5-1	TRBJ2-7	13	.	CASALGARYEQYF	TGCGCCAGCGCCTTGGGGGCAAGGTACGAGCAGTACTTC
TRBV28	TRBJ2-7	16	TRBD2	CASSPLPGLAISEQYF	TGTGCCAGCAGTCCTCTTCCGGGACTAGCAATTAGCGAGCAGTACTTC
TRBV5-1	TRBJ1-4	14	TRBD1	CASTPQGVEEKLFF	TGCGCCAGCACCCCCCAGGGGGTGGAAGAAAAACTGTTTTTT
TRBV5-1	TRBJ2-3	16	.	CASSLATSGSTDTQYF	TGCGCCAGCAGCTTGGCTACGAGCGGGAGCACAGATACGCAGTATTTT
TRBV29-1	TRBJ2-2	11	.	CSVVNAGELFF	TGCAGCGTTGTAAATGCCGGGGAGCTGTTTTTT